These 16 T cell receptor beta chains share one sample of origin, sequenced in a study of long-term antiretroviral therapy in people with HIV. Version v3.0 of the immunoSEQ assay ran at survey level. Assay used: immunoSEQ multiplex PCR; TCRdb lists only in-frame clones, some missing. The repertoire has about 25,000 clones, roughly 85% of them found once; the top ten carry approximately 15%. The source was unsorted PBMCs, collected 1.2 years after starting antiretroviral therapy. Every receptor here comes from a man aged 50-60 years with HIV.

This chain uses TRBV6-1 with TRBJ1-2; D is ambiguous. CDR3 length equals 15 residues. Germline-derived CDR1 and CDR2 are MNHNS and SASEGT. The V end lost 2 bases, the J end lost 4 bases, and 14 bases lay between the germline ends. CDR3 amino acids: CASSEIEELAYGYTF. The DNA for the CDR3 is TGTGCCAGCAGTGAAATCGAGGAGCTGGCCTATGGCTACACCTTC.

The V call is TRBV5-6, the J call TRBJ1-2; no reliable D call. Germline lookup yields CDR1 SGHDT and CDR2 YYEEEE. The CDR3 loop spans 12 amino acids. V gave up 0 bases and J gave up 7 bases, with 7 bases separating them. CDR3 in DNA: TGTGCCAGCAGCTTGGACGCAAGTGGCTACACCTTC. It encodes CASSLDASGYTF.

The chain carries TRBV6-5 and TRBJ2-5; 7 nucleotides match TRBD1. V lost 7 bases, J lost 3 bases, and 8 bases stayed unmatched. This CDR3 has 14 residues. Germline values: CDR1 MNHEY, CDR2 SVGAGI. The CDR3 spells CASNRGTAKETQYF. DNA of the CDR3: TGTGCCAGCAACCGAGGGACAGCCAAAGAGACCCAGTACTTC.

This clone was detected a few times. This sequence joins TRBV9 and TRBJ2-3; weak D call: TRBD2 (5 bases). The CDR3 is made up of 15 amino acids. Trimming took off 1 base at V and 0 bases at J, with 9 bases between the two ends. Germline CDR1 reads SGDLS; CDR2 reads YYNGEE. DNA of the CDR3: TGTGCCAGCAGCGTATACAGCGGTAGCACAGATACGCAGTATTTT. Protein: CASSVYSGSTDTQYF.

As DNA, the CDR3 is TGTGCCAGTAGTCTCGGGACTTACACTGAAGCTTTCTTT. Translation gives CASSLGTYTEAFF. This chain joins TRBV19 and TRBJ1-1, with D possibly TRBD1 on 5 matching bases. V lost 5 bases and J lost 3, with 10 bases in between. CDR1 is LNHDA, CDR2 SQIVND, per germline (reference sequence). The CDR3 is made up of 13 amino acids.

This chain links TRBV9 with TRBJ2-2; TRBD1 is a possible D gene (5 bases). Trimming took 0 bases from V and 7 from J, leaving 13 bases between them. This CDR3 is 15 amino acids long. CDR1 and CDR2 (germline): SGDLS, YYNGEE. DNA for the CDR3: TGTGCCAGCAGCGTAGGGGGCGGATTAGACGGGGAGCTGTTTTTT. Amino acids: CASSVGGGLDGELFF.

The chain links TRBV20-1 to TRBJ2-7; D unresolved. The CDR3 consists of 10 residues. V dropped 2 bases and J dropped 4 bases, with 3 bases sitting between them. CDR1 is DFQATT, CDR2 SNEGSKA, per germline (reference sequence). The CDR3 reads CSARRYEQYF. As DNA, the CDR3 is TGCAGTGCTAGAAGGTACGAGCAGTACTTC.

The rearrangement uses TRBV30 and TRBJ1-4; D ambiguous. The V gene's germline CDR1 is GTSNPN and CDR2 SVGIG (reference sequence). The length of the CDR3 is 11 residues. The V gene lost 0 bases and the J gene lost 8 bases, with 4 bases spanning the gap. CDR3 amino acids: CAWSVGEKLFF. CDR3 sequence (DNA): TGTGCCTGGAGTGTGGGCGAAAAACTGTTTTTT.

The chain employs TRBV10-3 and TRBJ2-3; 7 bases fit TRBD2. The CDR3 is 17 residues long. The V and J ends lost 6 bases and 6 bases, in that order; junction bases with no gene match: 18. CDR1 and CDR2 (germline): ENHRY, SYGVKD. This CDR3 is CAISPDIGEGRGDTQYF. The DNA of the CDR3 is TGTGCCATCAGCCCAGACATAGGGGAGGGCCGGGGGGATACGCAGTATTTT.

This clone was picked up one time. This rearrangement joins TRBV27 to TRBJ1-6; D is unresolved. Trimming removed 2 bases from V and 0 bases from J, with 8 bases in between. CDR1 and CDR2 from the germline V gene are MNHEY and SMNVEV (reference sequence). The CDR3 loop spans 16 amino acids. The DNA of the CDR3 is TGTGCCAGCAGTTTAACCACCGCCTCCTATAATTCACCCCTCCACTTT. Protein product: CASSLTTASYNSPLHF.

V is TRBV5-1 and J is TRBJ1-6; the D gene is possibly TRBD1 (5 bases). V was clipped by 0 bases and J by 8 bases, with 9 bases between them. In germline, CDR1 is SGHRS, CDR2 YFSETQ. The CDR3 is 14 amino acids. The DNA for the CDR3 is TGCGCCAGCAGCTTGGCGCGAGGGGATTCACCCCTCCACTTT. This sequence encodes CASSLARGDSPLHF. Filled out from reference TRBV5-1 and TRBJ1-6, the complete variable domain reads KAGVTQTPRYLIKTRGQQVTLSCSPISGHRSVSWYQQTPGQGLQFLFEYFSETQRNKGNFPGRFSGRQFSNSRSEMNVSTLELGDSALYLCASSLARGDSPLHFGNGTRLTVT.

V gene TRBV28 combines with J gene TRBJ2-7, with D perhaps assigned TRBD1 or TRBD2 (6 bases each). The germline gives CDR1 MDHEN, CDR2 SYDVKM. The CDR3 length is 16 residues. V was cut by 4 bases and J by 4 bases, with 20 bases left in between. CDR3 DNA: TGTGCCAGCAGTTACCGGACAGCCGGAGGGGGGTACGAGCAGTACTTC. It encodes CASSYRTAGGGYEQYF.

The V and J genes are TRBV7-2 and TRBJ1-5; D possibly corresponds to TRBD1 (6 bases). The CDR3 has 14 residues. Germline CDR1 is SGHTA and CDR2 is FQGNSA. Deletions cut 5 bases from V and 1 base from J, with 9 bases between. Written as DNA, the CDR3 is TGTGCCAGCAGCCCGGGGGCAAGCAATCAGCCCCAGCATTTT. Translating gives CASSPGASNQPQHF. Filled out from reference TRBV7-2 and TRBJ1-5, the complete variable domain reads GAGVSQSPSNKVTEKGKDVELRCDPISGHTALYWYRQSLGQGLEFLIYFQGNSAPDKSGLPSDRFSAERTGGSVSTLTIQRTQQEDSAVYLCASSPGASNQPQHFGDGTRLSIL.

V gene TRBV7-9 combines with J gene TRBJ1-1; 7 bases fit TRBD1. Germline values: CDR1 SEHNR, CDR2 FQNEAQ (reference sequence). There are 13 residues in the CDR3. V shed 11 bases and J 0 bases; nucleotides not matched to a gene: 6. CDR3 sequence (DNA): TGTGCCCTCTCAGGACAGGTGAACACTGAAGCTTTCTTT. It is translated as CALSGQVNTEAFF.

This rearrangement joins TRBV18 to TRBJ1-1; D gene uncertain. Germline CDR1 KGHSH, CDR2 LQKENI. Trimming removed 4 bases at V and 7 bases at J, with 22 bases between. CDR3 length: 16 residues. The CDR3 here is CASSRLTWDEGLEAFF. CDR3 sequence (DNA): TGTGCCAGCTCACGTCTTACGTGGGATGAGGGCCTTGAAGCTTTCTTT. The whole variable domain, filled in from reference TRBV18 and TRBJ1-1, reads NAGVMQNPRHLVRRRGQEARLRCSPMKGHSHVYWYRQLPEEGLKFMVYLQKENIIDESGMPKERFSAEFPKEGPSILRIQQVVRGDSAAYFCASSRLTWDEGLEAFFGQGTRLTVV.

CDR3 in DNA: TGTGCCAGCAATAGGAGGAGCCTTAGCAATCAGCCCCAGCATTTT. Protein product: CASNRRSLSNQPQHF. The rearrangement joins TRBV28 to TRBJ1-5; D remains ambiguous. V was clipped by 7 bases and J by 0 bases, with 13 bases between them. This CDR3 is built from 15 residues. From germline, CDR1 is MDHEN and CDR2 SYDVKM.